This TCR beta chain appears in the sequencing data of a study of shared clonotypes between healthy human individuals. The authors distributed each subset's genomic DNA evenly over several immunoSEQ plates. The sorted-subset replicate PCRs were given approximately 190 ng DNA, which is tens of thousands of T cell genomes. Clones were read by immunoSEQ multiplex PCR, and TCRdb kept only the in-frame ones, dropping some. The data contain a few million clones, approximately 94% of them singletons. The CDR3 covers 14 residues. This TCR derives from a man aged 18 to 35 in good health. The sample comprised naive CD4+ T cells sorted from blood. This sample's subset: CD45RA+ positively selected. J is TRBJ2-5 and V is TRBV21-1; TRBD1, the D gene given by the table, was not confirmed from the DNA. TRBV21-1 is assigned pseudogene status. The CDR3 bases are TGTGCCAGCCGAAAAGACAGGGGGCAAGAGACCCAGTACTTC. Translation gives CASRKDRGQETQYF.